Detailed here is one T cell receptor (beta chain). Primers included in the PCR were 60 Vbeta and 13 Jbeta primers. Profiled with immunoSEQ multiplex PCR; TCRdb holds only in-frame clones, not every one. The sample holds about 110,000 clones, about 80% seen once. The entry originates in a study of cytomegalovirus exposure and HLA in healthy donors. The CDR3 spans 15 residues. Germline V gives CDR1 SGDLS, CDR2 YYNGEE. J gave up 0 bases and V 2 bases, and 1 base lay outside the gene matches. This receptor was taken from a woman aged 18-29 years in good health and CMV-seropositive. The rearrangement links TRBV9 to TRBJ1-3; TRBD1 aligns across 8 bases. Sequenced sample: PBMCs. Written as DNA, the CDR3 is TGTGCCAGCAGCGTGACAGGGGACTCTGGAAACACCATATATTTT. Residues: CASSVTGDSGNTIYF.